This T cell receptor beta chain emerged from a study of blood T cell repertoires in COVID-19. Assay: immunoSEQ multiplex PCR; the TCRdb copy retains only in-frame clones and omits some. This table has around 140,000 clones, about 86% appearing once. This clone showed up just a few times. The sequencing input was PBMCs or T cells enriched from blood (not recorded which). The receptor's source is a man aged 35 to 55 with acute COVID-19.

CDR3: CASSLTYEQYF. Here the CDR3 DNA reads TGTGCCAGCAGCTTGACATACGAGCAGTACTTC. The chain is built from TRBV5-8 and TRBJ2-7; no definite D call. The germline gives CDR1 SGHTS, CDR2 YDEGEE. This CDR3 contains 11 residues. Trimming removed 1 base from V and 4 bases from J, with 3 bases in between.